What follows are 18 T cell receptor beta chains derived from one specimen sequenced in a study of T cell responses to AZD1222 COVID-19 vaccine listed by TCRdb under 2021. Library construction relied on the immunoSEQ multiplex PCR assay. TCRdb re-hosts the immuneACCESS table, in-frame sequences only. Its copies lack some clones; in the studies checked, an unresolved V gene accounts for under half of them, and the cause for the rest is not known. This sample comprises about 190,000 clones, roughly 93% of them detected only once. The ten largest clonotypes hold over 0.75% of the sample. Taken with the paper, the label for time point translates to: baseline before first vaccination. Sequenced here: peripheral blood, sampled on day 0 of AZD1222 vaccination. The receptors were gathered from an adult in good health.

The V and J genes are TRBV6-2 or TRBV6-3 and TRBJ1-2; D ambiguous. The ends were cut back, 2 bases at V and 4 bases at J, with 17 bases in the middle. The CDR3 covers 16 residues. Germline CDR1 MNHEY, CDR2 SVGEGT. DNA for the CDR3: TGTGCCAGCAGTTACCATGGTTCTAAGGGTAGCTATGGCTACACCTTC. The encoded protein is CASSYHGSKGSYGYTF.

The chain joins TRBV6-5 to TRBJ1-5; 8 bases map to TRBD1. The length of the CDR3 is 15 residues. V was clipped by 6 bases and J by 3 bases; unmatched bases: 7. From germline, CDR1 is MNHEY and CDR2 SVGAGI. The CDR3 is CASRTTGVLNQPQHF. DNA of the CDR3: TGTGCCAGCAGGACGACAGGGGTCCTCAATCAGCCCCAGCATTTT.

V usage is TRBV7-3 and J usage is TRBJ2-2; 10 bases are a match to TRBD1. Germline CDR1 SGHTA, CDR2 FQGTGA. V trimming: 5 bases; J trimming: 7 bases; junction bases outside the gene matches: 7. CDR3 size: 15 residues. CDR3 residues: CASSQGQGENGELFF. CDR3 bases: TGTGCCAGCAGCCAAGGACAGGGGGAAAACGGGGAGCTGTTTTTT.

The CDR3 DNA follows: TGTGCCAGCAGACCTCCGGGACAGGGAGGACATGGCTACACCTTC. It yields the protein CASRPPGQGGHGYTF. The chain uses TRBV6-2 or TRBV6-3 and TRBJ1-2; TRBD1 agrees at 9 bases. The CDR3 runs 15 residues. Germline CDR1 MNHEY, CDR2 SVGEGT. Germline trimming cut 6 bases from V and 6 bases from J; bases unmatched to any gene: 11.

This rearrangement joins TRBV5-1 to TRBJ2-5; 7 bases agree with TRBD2. V trimming: 3 bases; J trimming: 2 bases; junction bases outside the gene matches: 4. The CDR3 spans 14 residues. Germline V CDR1 and CDR2: SGHRS, YFSETQ. Written as DNA, the CDR3 is TGCGCCAGCAGCTATGAGCGGGATCAAGAGACCCAGTACTTC. Its translation is CASSYERDQETQYF.

This clone was picked up one time. The chain combines TRBV5-1 with TRBJ2-3, with 8 bases matching TRBD2. The ends lost 0 bases at V and 1 base at J; junction bases unmatched: 4. The CDR3 has 16 residues. CDR1 SGHRS and CDR2 YFSETQ come from the germline V gene. CDR3 residues: CASSLALAGGTDTQYF. The DNA of the CDR3 is TGCGCCAGCAGCTTGGCGCTAGCGGGCGGCACAGATACGCAGTATTTT.

In its sample, this clone was seen once. The V gene is TRBV7-3, the J gene TRBJ1-1; weak D call: TRBD1 (5 bases). With 2 bases removed from V and 1 base from J, the gap between germline ends came to 8 bases. The CDR3 sequence is 14 residues long. Per the germline V gene, CDR1 is SGHTA and CDR2 is FQGTGA. The CDR3 nucleotides are TGTGCCAGCAGCTTAGGGGGGACGAACACTGAAGCTTTCTTT. Its translation is CASSLGGTNTEAFF. Drawing the rest from reference TRBV7-3 and TRBJ1-1, the complete variable domain is GAGVSQTPSNKVTEKGKYVELRCDPISGHTALYWYRQSLGQGPEFLIYFQGTGAADDSGLPNDRFFAVRPEGSVSTLKIQRTERGDSAVYLCASSLGGTNTEAFFGQGTRLTVV.

The chain is built from TRBV13 and TRBJ1-4; 7 bases are shared with TRBD1. Trimming cost V 4 bases and J 8 bases; bases outside gene matches: 16. CDR1 is PRHDT, CDR2 FYEKMQ, per germline (reference sequence). The CDR3 has 17 residues. The CDR3 here is CASSSGRVDRSGEKLFF. The CDR3 nucleotides are TGTGCCAGCAGCTCAGGACGGGTGGACAGGTCAGGGGAAAAACTGTTTTTT.

The chain recombines TRBV9 with TRBJ2-5; D may be TRBD2 (6 bases). Trimming pared 0 bases from V and 5 bases from J, leaving 17 bases between. CDR1 SGDLS and CDR2 YYNGEE come from the germline V gene. This CDR3 is 16 amino acids long. The DNA of the CDR3 is TGTGCCAGCAGCGTAGACCTCGGCGGGGACCGGGAGACCCAGTACTTC. Its protein is CASSVDLGGDRETQYF.

The chain is built from TRBV7-3 and TRBJ2-3, with 8 bases matching TRBD2. Germline loops: CDR1 SGHTA, CDR2 FQGTGA. The CDR3 contains 14 residues. The J segment lost 6 bases and the V segment lost 6 bases, leaving 8 bases of the junction unmatched. As DNA, the CDR3 is TGTGCCAGCAGTCAGAGCGGGAGATTGGATACGCAGTATTTT. Amino acid sequence: CASSQSGRLDTQYF.

The chain links TRBV7-2 to TRBJ2-7; 8 nucleotides agree with TRBD2. The CDR3 totals 18 residues. With 5 bases clipped from V and 1 base from J, the junction kept 16 bases outside the gene matches. Germline values: CDR1 SGHTA, CDR2 FQGNSA. CDR3 loop: CASSTSLAGQLRSYEQYF. In DNA form, the CDR3 reads TGTGCCAGCAGCACCTCCCTAGCGGGCCAATTGAGATCCTACGAGCAGTACTTC.

This clone is a singleton in its sample. The rearrangement links TRBV19 to TRBJ1-3; D is undetermined. Germline CDR1 reads LNHDA; CDR2 reads SQIVND (reference sequence). The V and J ends lost 4 bases and 3 bases respectively, with 13 bases between them. The CDR3 loop spans 15 amino acids. The CDR3 DNA reads as TGTGCCAGTAGTAGCGGATCCAGAGTTGGAAACACCATATATTTT. It specifies CASSSGSRVGNTIYF.

This chain links TRBV11-2 with TRBJ1-2, with 9 bases aligning to TRBD1. Germline CDR1 is SGHAT and CDR2 is FQNNGV. V was pared by 2 bases and J by 3 bases, with 1 base of the junction left unmatched. There are 14 residues in the CDR3. CDR3 in amino acids: CASSLTGGDYGYTF. The DNA for the CDR3 is TGTGCCAGCAGCTTAACAGGGGGCGACTATGGCTACACCTTC.

The V gene is TRBV5-8, the J gene TRBJ1-2, with unresolved D. Trimming left V 0 bases short and J 6 bases short, with 15 bases between. The CDR3 covers 15 residues. Looked up from germline, CDR1 is SGHTS and CDR2 is YDEGEE. The CDR3 sequence: CASSLEFTGGDGYTF. The DNA for the CDR3 is TGTGCCAGCAGCTTGGAGTTCACCGGTGGGGATGGCTACACCTTC.

The chain is built from TRBV28 and TRBJ1-5; possibly TRBD1 for D (6 bases). CDR1 is MDHEN and CDR2 is SYDVKM in the germline V gene. Trimming took 2 bases from V and 3 from J, leaving 14 bases between them. This CDR3 is 16 amino acids long. CDR3 nucleotide sequence: TGTGCCAGCAGTTTAAGGGGGACGCTCCCCAATCAGCCCCAGCATTTT. Translating gives CASSLRGTLPNQPQHF.

This chain links TRBV5-4 with TRBJ2-1; 15 bases agree with TRBD2. V lost 4 bases to trimming and J lost 9 bases; unmatched junction nucleotides: 2. This CDR3 spans 14 amino acids. The germline V gene has CDR1 SGHNT and CDR2 YYREEE (reference sequence). CDR3 nucleotides: TGTGCCAGCAGCGGACTAGCGGGGGGGCTTGAGCAGTTCTTC. It yields the protein CASSGLAGGLEQFF.

The chain links TRBV27 to TRBJ2-7, with unresolved D. The CDR3 loop spans 14 amino acids. The V end lost 6 bases, the J end lost 4 bases, and 16 bases lay between the germline ends. Germline CDR1 is MNHEY and CDR2 is SMNVEV (reference sequence). CDR3 protein: CASSPGGWLYEQYF. The CDR3, as DNA: TGTGCCAGCAGCCCAGGCGGTTGGCTTTACGAGCAGTACTTC.

This CDR3 reads CASSLPGQGAMNTEAFF. In DNA, the CDR3 is TGTGCCAGCAGTTTGCCGGGACAGGGGGCTATGAACACTGAAGCTTTCTTT. The V and J genes are TRBV28 and TRBJ1-1; 12 nucleotides align to TRBD1. Trimming cost V 3 bases and J 0 bases; bases outside gene matches: 5. Germline CDR1 is MDHEN and CDR2 is SYDVKM. This CDR3 has 17 amino acids.